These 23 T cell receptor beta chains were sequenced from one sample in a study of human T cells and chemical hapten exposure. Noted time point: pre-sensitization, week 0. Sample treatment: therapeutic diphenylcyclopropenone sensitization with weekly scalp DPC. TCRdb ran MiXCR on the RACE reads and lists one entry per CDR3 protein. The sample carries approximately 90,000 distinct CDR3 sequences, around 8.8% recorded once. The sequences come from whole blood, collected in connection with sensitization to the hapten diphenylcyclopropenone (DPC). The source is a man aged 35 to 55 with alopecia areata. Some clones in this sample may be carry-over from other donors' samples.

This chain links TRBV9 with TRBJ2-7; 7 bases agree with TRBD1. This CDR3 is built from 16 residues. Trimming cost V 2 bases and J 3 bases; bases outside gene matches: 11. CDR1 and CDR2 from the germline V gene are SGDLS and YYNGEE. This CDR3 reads CASSVDPGGPLYEQYF. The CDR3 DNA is TGTGCCAGCAGCGTGGACCCAGGGGGTCCCCTCTACGAGCAGTACTTC.

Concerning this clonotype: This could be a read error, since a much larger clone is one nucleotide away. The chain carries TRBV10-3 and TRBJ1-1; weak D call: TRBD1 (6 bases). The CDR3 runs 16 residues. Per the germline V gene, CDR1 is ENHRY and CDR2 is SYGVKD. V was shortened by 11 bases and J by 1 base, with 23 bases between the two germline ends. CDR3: CASTDRAGVPNTEAFF. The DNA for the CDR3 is TGTGCCTCCACAGACCGGGCAGGGGTACCGAACACTGAAGCTTTCTTT.

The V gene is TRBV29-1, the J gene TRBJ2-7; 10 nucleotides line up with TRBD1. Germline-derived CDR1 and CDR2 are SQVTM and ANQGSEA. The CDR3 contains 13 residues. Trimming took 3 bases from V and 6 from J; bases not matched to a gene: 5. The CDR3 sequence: CSVEGTGVFEQYF. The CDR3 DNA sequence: TGCAGCGTTGAGGGGACAGGGGTGTTCGAGCAGTACTTC.

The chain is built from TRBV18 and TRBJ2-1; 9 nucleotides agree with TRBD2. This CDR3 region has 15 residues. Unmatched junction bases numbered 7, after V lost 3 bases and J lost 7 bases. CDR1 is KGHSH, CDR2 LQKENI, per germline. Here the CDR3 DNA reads TGTGCCAGCTCACCGGACGGCGGGAGGGGTAATGAGCAGTTCTTC. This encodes CASSPDGGRGNEQFF. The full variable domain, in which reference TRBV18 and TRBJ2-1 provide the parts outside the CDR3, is NAGVMQNPRHLVRRRGQEARLRCSPMKGHSHVYWYRQLPEEGLKFMVYLQKENIIDESGMPKERFSAEFPKEGPSILRIQQVVRGDSAAYFCASSPDGGRGNEQFFGPGTRLTVL.

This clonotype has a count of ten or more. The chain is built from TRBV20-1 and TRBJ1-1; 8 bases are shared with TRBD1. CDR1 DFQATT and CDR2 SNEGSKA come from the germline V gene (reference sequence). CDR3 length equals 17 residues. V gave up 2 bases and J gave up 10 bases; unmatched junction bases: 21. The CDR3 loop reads CSARRQGSVGGPGVAFF. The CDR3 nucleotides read TGCAGTGCTAGACGACAGGGGTCGGTCGGAGGCCCCGGGGTAGCTTTCTTT.

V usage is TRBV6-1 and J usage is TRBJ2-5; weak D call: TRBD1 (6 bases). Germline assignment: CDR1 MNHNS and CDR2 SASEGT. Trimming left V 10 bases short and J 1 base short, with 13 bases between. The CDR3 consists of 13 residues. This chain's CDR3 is CAKDQGLQETQYF. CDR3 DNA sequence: TGTGCCAAAGATCAGGGGCTCCAAGAGACCCAGTACTTC.

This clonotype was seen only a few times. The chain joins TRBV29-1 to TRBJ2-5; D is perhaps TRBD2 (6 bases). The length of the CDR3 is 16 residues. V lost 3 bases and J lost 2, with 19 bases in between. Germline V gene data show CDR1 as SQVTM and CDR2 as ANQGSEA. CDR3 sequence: CSVDGSDGSSQETQYF. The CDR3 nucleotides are TGCAGCGTTGACGGGTCCGACGGGAGTTCGCAAGAGACCCAGTACTTC.

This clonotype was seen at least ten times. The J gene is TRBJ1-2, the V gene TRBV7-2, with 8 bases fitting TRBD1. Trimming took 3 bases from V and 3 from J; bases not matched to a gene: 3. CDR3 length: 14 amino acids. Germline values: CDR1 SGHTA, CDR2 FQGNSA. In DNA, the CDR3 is TGTGCCAGCAGCTTGACAGGGGTAGACTATGGCTACACCTTC. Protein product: CASSLTGVDYGYTF.

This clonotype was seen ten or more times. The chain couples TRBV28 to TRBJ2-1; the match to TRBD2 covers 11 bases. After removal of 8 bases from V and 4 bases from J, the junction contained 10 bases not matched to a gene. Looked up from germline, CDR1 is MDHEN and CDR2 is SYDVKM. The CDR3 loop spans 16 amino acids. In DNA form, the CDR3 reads TGTGCCAGCGGGGGCGGGGCTAGCGGGAGGTACAATGAGCAGTTCTTC. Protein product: CASGGGASGRYNEQFF.

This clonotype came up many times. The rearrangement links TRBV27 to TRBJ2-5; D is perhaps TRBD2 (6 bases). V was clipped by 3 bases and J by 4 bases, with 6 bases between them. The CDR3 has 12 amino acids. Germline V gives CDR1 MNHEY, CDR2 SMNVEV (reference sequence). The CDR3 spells CASSFGGETQYF. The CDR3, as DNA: TGTGCCAGCAGTTTCGGGGGAGAGACCCAGTACTTC.

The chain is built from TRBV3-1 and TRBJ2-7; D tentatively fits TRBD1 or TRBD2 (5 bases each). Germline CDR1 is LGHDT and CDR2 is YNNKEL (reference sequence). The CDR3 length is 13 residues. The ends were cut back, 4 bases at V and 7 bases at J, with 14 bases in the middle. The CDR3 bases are TGTGCCAGCAGCCTGGGGCGGTCGGGGGAGCAGTACTTC. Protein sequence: CASSLGRSGEQYF.

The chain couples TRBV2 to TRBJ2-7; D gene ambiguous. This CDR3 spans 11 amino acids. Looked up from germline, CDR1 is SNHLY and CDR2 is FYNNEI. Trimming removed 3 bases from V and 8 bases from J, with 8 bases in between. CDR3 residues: CASSDQTKQYF. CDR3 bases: TGTGCCAGCAGTGACCAGACGAAGCAGTACTTC.

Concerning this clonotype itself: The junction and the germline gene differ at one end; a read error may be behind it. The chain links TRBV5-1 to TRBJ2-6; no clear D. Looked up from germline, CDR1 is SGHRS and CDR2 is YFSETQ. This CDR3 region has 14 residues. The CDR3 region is CAGRPHSGANVLTF. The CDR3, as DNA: TGCGCCGGCAGGCCGCACTCTGGGGCCAACGTCCTGACTTTC.

As DNA, the CDR3 is TGTGCCAGCAGCTCCGCCGGGTCGGGACTAGCGGGAGGGCCGGGGCAGTTCTTC. Amino acid sequence: CASSSAGSGLAGGPGQFF. The J gene is TRBJ2-1, the V gene TRBV28; 16 nucleotides align to TRBD2. Germline V gives CDR1 MDHEN, CDR2 SYDVKM. This CDR3 comprises 18 residues. V was pared by 6 bases and J by 12 bases, with 17 bases of the junction left unmatched.

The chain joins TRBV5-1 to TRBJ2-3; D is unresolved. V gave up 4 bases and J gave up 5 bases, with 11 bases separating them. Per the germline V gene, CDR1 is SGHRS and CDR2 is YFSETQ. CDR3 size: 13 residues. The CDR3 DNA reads TGCGCCAGCAGCCCTTCCCCCGGAGATACGCAGTATTTT. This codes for CASSPSPGDTQYF.

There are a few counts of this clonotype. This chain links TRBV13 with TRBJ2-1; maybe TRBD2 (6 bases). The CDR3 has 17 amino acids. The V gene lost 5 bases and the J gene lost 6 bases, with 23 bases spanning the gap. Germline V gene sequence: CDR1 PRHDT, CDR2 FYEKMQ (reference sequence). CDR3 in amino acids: CASSLGPGDSMANEQFF. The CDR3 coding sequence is TGTGCCAGCAGCCTCGGGCCGGGGGATTCTATGGCCAATGAGCAGTTCTTC.

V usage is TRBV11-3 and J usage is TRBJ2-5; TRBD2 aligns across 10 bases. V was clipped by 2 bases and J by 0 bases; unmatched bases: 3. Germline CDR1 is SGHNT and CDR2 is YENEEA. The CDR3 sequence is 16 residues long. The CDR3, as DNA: TGTGCCAGCAGCTTAACTAGCGGGAAGTACCAAGAGACCCAGTACTTC. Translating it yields CASSLTSGKYQETQYF.

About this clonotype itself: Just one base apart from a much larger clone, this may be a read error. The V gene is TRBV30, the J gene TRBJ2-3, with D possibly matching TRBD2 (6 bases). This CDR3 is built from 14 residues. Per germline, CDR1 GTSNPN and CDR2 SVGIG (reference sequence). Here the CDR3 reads CPWSTAGNTDTQYF. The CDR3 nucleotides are TGTCCCTGGAGTACCGCGGGAAACACAGATACGCAGTATTTT.

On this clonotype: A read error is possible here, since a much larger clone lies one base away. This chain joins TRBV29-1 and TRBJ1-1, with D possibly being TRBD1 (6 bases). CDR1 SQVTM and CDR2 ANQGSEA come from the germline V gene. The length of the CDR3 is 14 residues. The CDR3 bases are TGCAGCGTTACCGGACAGAACATGAACACTAAAGCTTTCTTT. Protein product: CSVTGQNMNTKAFF. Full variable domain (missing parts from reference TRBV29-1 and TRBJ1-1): SAVISQKPSRDICQRGTSLTIQCQVDSQVTMMFWYRQQPGQSLTLIATANQGSEATYESGFVIDKFPISRPNLTFSTLTVSNMSPEDSSIYLCSVTGQNMNTKAFFGQGTRLTVV.

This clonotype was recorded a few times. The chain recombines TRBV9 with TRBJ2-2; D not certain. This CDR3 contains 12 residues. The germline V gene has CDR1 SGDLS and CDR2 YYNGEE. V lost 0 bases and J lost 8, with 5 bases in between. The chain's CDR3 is CASSVAAGELFF. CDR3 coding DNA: TGTGCCAGCAGCGTAGCGGCAGGGGAGCTGTTTTTT.

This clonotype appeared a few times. The CDR3 nucleotides read TGCGCCAGCAGCTTGCAAGCGGGAGCAGAGACCCAGTACTTC. The encoded protein is CASSLQAGAETQYF. The V call is TRBV5-1, the J call TRBJ2-5; 8 bases are a match to TRBD2. The CDR3 totals 14 residues. CDR1 is SGHRS and CDR2 is YFSETQ in the germline V gene. The V and J ends lost 1 base and 4 bases, in that order; junction bases with no gene match: 3.

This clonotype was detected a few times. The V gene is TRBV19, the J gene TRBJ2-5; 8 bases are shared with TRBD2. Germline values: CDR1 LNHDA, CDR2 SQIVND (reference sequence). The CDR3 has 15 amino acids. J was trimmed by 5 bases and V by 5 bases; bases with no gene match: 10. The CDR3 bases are TGTGCCAGTAGTGGATCCAGCGGGAGATCGGAGACCCAGTACTTC. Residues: CASSGSSGRSETQYF.

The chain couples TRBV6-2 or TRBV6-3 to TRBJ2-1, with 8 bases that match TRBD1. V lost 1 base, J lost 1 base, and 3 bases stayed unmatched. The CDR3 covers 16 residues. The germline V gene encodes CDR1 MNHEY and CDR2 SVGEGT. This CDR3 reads CASSYFGQGSYNEQFF. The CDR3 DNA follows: TGTGCCAGCAGTTACTTTGGACAGGGATCCTACAATGAGCAGTTCTTC.